The 20 T cell receptor beta chains below all came from one sample that was sequenced in a study of T cells expressing NK-cell markers. From the 5' RACE reads, TCRdb lists one entry per CDR3 protein and no DNA. This sample's table reports over 350,000 distinct CDR3 sequences. Sequencing used blood T cells: a sorted CD56 or NKG2C T cell subset, CD4+ or CD8+ T cells, or bulk PBMC T cells (not recorded which). The receptors derive from a woman between 45 and 65 years old in good health.

This chain connects TRBV3-1 to TRBJ1-1; TCRdb designates TRBD1, a call that cannot be tested without DNA. The CDR3 has 13 residues. Germline CDR1 LGHDT, CDR2 YNNKEL (reference sequence). The CDR3 loop is CASSQNPGLGAFF.

The CDR3 is CASSHAREGTGANVLTF. V and J are TRBV4-2 and TRBJ2-6; lacking DNA, the TRBD1 call made by TCRdb goes unchecked. CDR3 length: 17 residues. Looked up from germline, CDR1 is LGHNA and CDR2 is YNFKEQ.

This chain connects TRBV28 to TRBJ2-7; the D gene TCRdb calls, TRBD1, cannot be checked with no DNA. Germline assignment: CDR1 MDHEN and CDR2 SYDVKM. The CDR3 has 12 residues. The CDR3 loop reads CASRAGSSEQYF.

The genes are TRBV20-1 and TRBJ2-1; the TCRdb call, TRBD1, lacks DNA for checking. This CDR3 has 17 amino acids. The V gene's germline CDR1 is DFQATT and CDR2 SNEGSKA (reference sequence). Here the CDR3 reads CSARDSSGKGFGNEQFF.

The chain carries TRBV7-9 and TRBJ2-1; TCRdb lists TRBD2, though no DNA is available to test this call. Germline V gene lookup returns CDR1 SEHNR and CDR2 FQNEAQ (reference sequence). CDR3 length: 14 amino acids. The CDR3 region is CASSSTSGDNEQFF.

The genes are TRBV2 and TRBJ2-7; TCRdb returns TRBD1, unconfirmable since there is no DNA. The CDR3 is made up of 13 amino acids. Germline V gene lookup returns CDR1 SNHLY and CDR2 FYNNEI. The CDR3 protein is CASPWTGEDEQYF.

The J gene is TRBJ1-1, the V gene TRBV13. Per the germline V gene, CDR1 is PRHDT and CDR2 is FYEKMQ (reference sequence). The CDR3 spans 14 residues. CDR3 in amino acids: CASSLEGPDSEAFF.

The V and J genes are TRBV12-3 or TRBV12-4 and TRBJ2-2; checking the TCRdb D call of TRBD1 is not possible without DNA. There are 14 residues in the CDR3. This CDR3 is CASRGRRQSGELFF.

The rearrangement links TRBV4-1 to TRBJ2-2. Germline CDR1 MGHRA, CDR2 YSYEKL. The CDR3 length is 15 residues. CDR3 protein: CASSQAIGDTGELFF.

The V gene is TRBV28, the J gene TRBJ1-2. The germline V gene encodes CDR1 MDHEN and CDR2 SYDVKM. CDR3 length equals 12 residues. The CDR3 is CASGYTFEGYTF.

V is TRBV5-1 and J is TRBJ2-1; without DNA, the TCRdb call of TRBD2 cannot be checked. The CDR3 is 15 residues long. CDR1 and CDR2 from the germline V gene are SGHRS and YFSETQ. CDR3 loop: CASSPGGSGANEQFF.

The chain recombines TRBV6-2 or TRBV6-3 with TRBJ2-6. CDR1 is MNHEY and CDR2 is SVGEGT in the germline V gene. The CDR3 is 15 residues long. CDR3 sequence: CASSPTGPGANVLTF.

The chain couples TRBV2 to TRBJ2-7; TCRdb calls TRBD2, which cannot be checked without DNA. CDR3 size: 12 residues. Germline V gene data show CDR1 as SNHLY and CDR2 as FYNNEI. CDR3 in amino acids: CASIRGRDEQYF. Complete variable domain (other parts from reference TRBV2 and TRBJ2-7): EPEVTQTPSHQVTQMGQEVILRCVPISNHLYFYWYRQILGQKVEFLVSFYNNEISEKSEIFDDQFSVERPDGSNFTLKIRSTKLEDSAMYFCASIRGRDEQYFGPGTRLTVT.

The chain joins TRBV6-1 to TRBJ2-3; no DNA is available, so the TRBD1 call from TCRdb remains unchecked. CDR3 length: 15 residues. Germline V gene lookup returns CDR1 MNHNS and CDR2 SASEGT. The CDR3 loop is CASSEAAGAADTQYF.

The chain links TRBV5-6 to TRBJ2-1; TCRdb selects TRBD2, and the lack of DNA leaves this call unchecked. Germline CDR1 is SGHDT and CDR2 is YYEEEE. This CDR3 region has 15 residues. The CDR3 loop reads CASSTSGRAKNEQFF.

This chain connects TRBV10-3 to TRBJ1-2; TCRdb names TRBD1, which stays unverified in the absence of DNA. The CDR3 contains 13 residues. In germline, CDR1 is ENHRY, CDR2 SYGVKD. CDR3 protein: CAIAATDLMGYTF.

V gene TRBV12-3 or TRBV12-4 combines with J gene TRBJ1-2; without DNA, the TCRdb call of TRBD1 cannot be checked. This CDR3 contains 15 residues. CDR3 sequence reads: CASSPTRQVTYGYTF.

The gene calls are TRBV12-3 or TRBV12-4 and TRBJ1-2. The CDR3 sequence is 12 residues long. CDR3 region: CASSPAFYGYTF.

This chain uses TRBV21-1 with TRBJ2-1; as DNA is missing, the TRBD2 call by TCRdb cannot be tested. TRBV21-1 is an annotated pseudogene. The CDR3 spans 17 residues. CDR3 protein: CASSKVSVREGYNEQFF.

J is TRBJ2-1 and V is TRBV9; as DNA is missing, the TRBD1 call by TCRdb cannot be tested. The CDR3 totals 16 residues. CDR1 is SGDLS, CDR2 YYNGEE, per germline. The CDR3 loop reads CASSVDRRGPYNEQFF.